This T cell receptor beta chain was recovered during a study of T-cell reconstitution after alpha-beta-depleted transplantation in children. Overall study results and limits: Counts and diversity of T cells one year after transplant came mostly from newly produced T cells.

Unique molecular identifiers were used to barcode this TCRbeta library. TCRdb passed the PCR reads through MiXCR, listing each CDR3 protein once. Of 450,000 to 550,000 distinct CDR3 sequences in the sample, about 10% were seen once. Germline CDR1 MNHEY, CDR2 SMNVEV (reference sequence). The CDR3 length is 15 residues. V lost 6 bases and J lost 7, with 22 bases in between. This clonotype was picked up a small number of times. No antigen is known for it. This sequence was found in a female patient aged 2-15 years who had a stem cell transplant for aplastic anemia, so the T cells may come from the graft donor. The specimen comprised PBMCs, mostly from graft donor cells, sampled 180 days after TCRalphabeta/CD19-depleted stem cell transplant. This sequence joins TRBV27 and TRBJ2-7; a weak D match, TRBD2 (6 bases). CDR3 DNA sequence: TGTGCCAGCAGACCTCATTACGGCAGGGAGGAGGAGCAGTACTTC. It translates to CASRPHYGREEEQYF.